The entry that follows covers one T cell receptor (beta chain) sequence. Sequenced by immunoSEQ multiplex PCR; TCRdb stores in-frame clones only, minus some. Of about 370,000 clones in the sample, almost 90% were seen once. V lost 11 bases and J lost 0, with 17 bases in between. This CDR3 comprises 15 residues. Germline V lookup: CDR1 MNHEY, CDR2 SVGAGI. This specimen comes from a study of blood T cell repertoires in COVID-19. The genes are TRBV6-5 and TRBJ1-3, with unresolved D. The sample was peripheral blood. This TCR derives from a man younger than 35 with active or convalescent COVID-19. CDR3 in DNA: TGTGCCGGAGGGAACACCGGGAACTCTGGAAACACCATATATTTT. This gives the protein CAGGNTGNSGNTIYF.